The rows below give T cell receptor beta chains drawn from one sample of a study of blood T cell repertoires in COVID-19. Sequencing used immunoSEQ multiplex PCR; TCRdb keeps in-frame clones, though not all of them. The sample holds over 100,000 clones, around 80% seen once. Sequences were obtained from peripheral blood. The source is an elderly woman with acute or convalescent COVID-19. Each CDR3 is given with its conserved first and last residue. The D gene is left open where the match is weak. Clone sizes are given selectively: once, few, many, or a class where the clone is expanded.

d_gene	v_gene	abundance	j_gene	CDR3nt	CDR3aa
-	TRBV19	-	TRBJ1-1	TGTGCCAGTAGTATTCAGGGGAACACTGAAGCTTTCTTT	CASSIQGNTEAFF
-	TRBV6-6	-	TRBJ2-3	TGTGCCAGCAGCGATTGGCCCGCGGCTGGCACAGATACGCAGTATTTT	CASSDWPAAGTDTQYF
TRBD2	TRBV2	-	TRBJ2-1	TGTGCCAGCAGCATACTAGCGGAGAGCTCCTACAATGAGCAGTTCTTC	CASSILAESSYNEQFF
-	TRBV9	-	TRBJ1-2	TGTGCCAGCAGCGTAGCTTACGGTAACTATGGCTACACCTTC	CASSVAYGNYGYTF
-	TRBV11-2	-	TRBJ1-5	TGTGCCAGCAGCTTCTCGGGGAATAGTCAGCCCCAGCATTTT	CASSFSGNSQPQHF
-	TRBV30	few	TRBJ2-7	TGTGCCTGGAGGAGGAACGGAGCCTACGAGCAGTACTTC	CAWRRNGAYEQYF
-	TRBV2	-	TRBJ2-1	TGTGCCAGCAGTGAGCTCGGGTTCCTCAACCGAAGCTCCTACAATGAGCAGTTCTTC	CASSELGFLNRSSYNEQFF
-	TRBV9	-	TRBJ2-2	TGTGCCAGCAGCGTAGGAGGGCCAGAAACCGGGGAGCTGTTTTTT	CASSVGGPETGELFF
TRBD1	TRBV24-1	-	TRBJ1-5	TGTGCCACCAGTGATACCCGGACAGGGGGACGGCCCCAGCATTTT	CATSDTRTGGRPQHF
-	TRBV4-3	-	TRBJ2-2	TGCGCCAGCAGCCAAGAGGTGACTAGGTGGACCGGGGAGCTGTTTTTT	CASSQEVTRWTGELFF
-	TRBV7-3	-	TRBJ1-3	TGTGCCAGCAACCATGACAGACAGATTACTGGAAACACCATATATTTT	CASNHDRQITGNTIYF
-	TRBV4-3	-	TRBJ1-2	TGCGCCAGCAGCCAAGACGCGGGGGGGAACTATGGCTACACCTTC	CASSQDAGGNYGYTF
-	TRBV9	-	TRBJ1-2	TGTGCCAGCAGTCTTACTCCAACAGGGAAAGGGGGCTACACCTTC	CASSLTPTGKGGYTF
-	TRBV30	-	TRBJ1-6	TGTGCCTGGAGTGTTTCACCCCAGAATTCACCCCTCCACTTT	CAWSVSPQNSPLHF